The 27 T cell receptor beta chains given below trace back to one sample, sequenced in a study of shared clonotypes between healthy human individuals. Assay: immunoSEQ multiplex PCR; the TCRdb copy retains only in-frame clones and omits some. The sample shows approximately 980,000 clones, 76% of them seen only once. The sequencing sample was made of memory CD4+ T cells sorted from blood. The subset is: CD45RA-negative fraction. The receptor set was obtained from a man aged 18 to 29 in good health.

This clone is a singleton in its sample. This chain uses TRBV18 with TRBJ1-1, with 7 bases fitting TRBD1. CDR1 and CDR2 from the germline V gene are KGHSH and LQKENI. This CDR3 spans 15 amino acids. V lost 3 bases to trimming and J lost 1 base; unmatched junction nucleotides: 5. CDR3: CASSPLGTENTEAFF. As DNA, the CDR3 is TGTGCCAGCTCACCGCTCGGGACAGAGAACACTGAAGCTTTCTTT.

The rearrangement uses TRBV5-6 and TRBJ2-3; unclear D gene. Germline V CDR1 and CDR2: SGHDT, YYEEEE. The CDR3 covers 11 residues. The V end was cut by 3 bases, the J end by 2 bases, with 1 base between. As DNA, the CDR3 is TGTGCCAGCAGCTCCACAGATACGCAGTATTTT. It codes for CASSSTDTQYF.

The rearrangement links TRBV4-2 to TRBJ1-2; no definite D call. The CDR3 is 15 amino acids. The germline V gene encodes CDR1 LGHNA and CDR2 YNFKEQ. V lost 3 bases to trimming and J lost 4 bases, with 15 bases between them. Here the CDR3 reads CASSQDWLVPYGYTF. CDR3 coding DNA: TGTGCCAGCAGCCAGGACTGGTTGGTTCCCTATGGCTACACCTTC.

This clone was recorded a few times. Other DNA sequences within the sample encode an identical CDR3. The rearrangement uses TRBV11-2 and TRBJ1-2; a possible D gene is TRBD1 (5 bases). V shed 0 bases and J shed 7 bases, with 6 bases lying between them. CDR1 and CDR2 (germline): SGHAT, FQNNGV. This CDR3 has 12 residues. The CDR3: CASSLEGVGYTF. CDR3 in DNA: TGTGCCAGCAGCTTAGAAGGGGTTGGCTACACCTTC.

In this sample, this clone turned up a few times. The chain couples TRBV15 to TRBJ2-5, with unresolved D. Looked up from germline, CDR1 is LNHNV and CDR2 is YYDKDF (reference sequence). The CDR3 is 15 amino acids. Trimming left V 0 bases short and J 3 bases short, with 11 bases between. Here the CDR3 DNA reads TGTGCCACCAGCAGAGATAACCTAGACAAAGAGACCCAGTACTTC. Its translation: CATSRDNLDKETQYF. The whole variable domain, filled in from reference TRBV15 and TRBJ2-5, reads DAMVIQNPRYQVTQFGKPVTLSCSQTLNHNVMYWYQQKSSQAPKLLFHYYDKDFNNEADTPDNFQSRRPNTSFCFLDIRSPGLGDTAMYLCATSRDNLDKETQYFGPGTRLLVL.

About this clone: One end of the junction varies from germline; a read error may be responsible. The V call is TRBV7-7, the J call TRBJ2-1; 12 bases agree with TRBD2. Germline loops: CDR1 SSHAT, CDR2 FNYEAQ (reference sequence). The CDR3 is 16 residues long. DNA of the CDR3: TGTGCTAGCAGTTCCGGGACTAGCGGGCCCTACAATGAGCAGTTCTTC. This sequence encodes CASSSGTSGPYNEQFF.

The CDR3 is CASSYHGLTDYGYTF. DNA for the CDR3: TGTGCCAGCAGTTACCATGGCCTTACGGACTATGGCTACACCTTC. The chain uses TRBV6-5 and TRBJ1-2; D is ambiguous. The CDR3 sequence is 15 residues long. Looked up from germline, CDR1 is MNHEY and CDR2 is SVGAGI. Trimming stripped 2 bases from V and 3 bases from J, with 13 bases between.

This clone has more than one count but fewer than ten. The genes are TRBV27 and TRBJ1-5; a weak D match, TRBD1 (5 bases). In germline, CDR1 is MNHEY, CDR2 SMNVEV (reference sequence). With 4 bases removed from V and 7 bases from J, the gap between germline ends came to 20 bases. There are 16 residues in the CDR3. CDR3 nucleotide sequence: TGTGCCAGCAGTTCCGGGACCTTGGTCTTGAACCAGCCCCAGCATTTT. Amino acids: CASSSGTLVLNQPQHF.

In its sample, this clone was seen a few times. V and J are TRBV27 and TRBJ2-3; possible D gene TRBD1, 5 bases. CDR3 size: 15 residues. Germline values: CDR1 MNHEY, CDR2 SMNVEV (reference sequence). The ends were cut back, 5 bases at V and 2 bases at J, with 14 bases in the middle. The CDR3 bases are TGTGCCAGCAGTCCCCGACAGCGCCTCACAGATACGCAGTATTTT. Its protein product is CASSPRQRLTDTQYF.

The chain combines TRBV5-4 with TRBJ2-3; 7 bases map to TRBD1. V was pared by 5 bases and J by 1 base, with 1 base of the junction left unmatched. The CDR3 loop spans 13 amino acids. Germline V gene lookup returns CDR1 SGHNT and CDR2 YYREEE (reference sequence). The CDR3 is CASRTGGTDTQYF. The CDR3 DNA follows: TGTGCCAGCAGAACAGGGGGCACAGATACGCAGTATTTT.

This chain uses TRBV6-6 with TRBJ1-5; tentatively, D is TRBD1 (6 bases). This CDR3 has 15 residues. In germline, CDR1 is MNHNY, CDR2 SVGAGI (reference sequence). V lost 5 bases and J lost 2, with 13 bases in between. The CDR3 nucleotides are TGTGCCAGCAGTCGCGAACAGGGTGGCAATCAGCCCCAGCATTTT. Translation: CASSREQGGNQPQHF.

The sample holds one count of this clone. The J gene is TRBJ1-5, the V gene TRBV2; weak D call: TRBD1 (6 bases). The CDR3 spans 15 residues. V was clipped by 6 bases and J by 7 bases, with 19 bases between them. From germline, CDR1 is SNHLY and CDR2 FYNNEI. The DNA of the CDR3 is TGTGCCAGCAGGCCGACAGGCATCAAGCAACAGCCCCAGCATTTT. Its translation: CASRPTGIKQQPQHF. The full variable domain, in which reference TRBV2 and TRBJ1-5 provide the parts outside the CDR3, is EPEVTQTPSHQVTQMGQEVILRCVPISNHLYFYWYRQILGQKVEFLVSFYNNEISEKSEIFDDQFSVERPDGSNFTLKIRSTKLEDSAMYFCASRPTGIKQQPQHFGDGTRLSIL.

The rearrangement joins TRBV5-8 to TRBJ2-7, with D possibly being TRBD1 (5 bases). Trimming removed 4 bases at V and 4 bases at J, with 15 bases between. This CDR3 has 14 amino acids. Germline V gene sequence: CDR1 SGHTS, CDR2 YDEGEE. CDR3 sequence reads: CASSPSDIQYEQYF. CDR3 in DNA: TGTGCCAGCAGCCCCTCGGACATCCAGTACGAGCAGTACTTC.

This CDR3 reads CASSEALPSGRAIEQFF. The CDR3 coding sequence is TGTGCCAGCAGTGAAGCGCTTCCGAGCGGGAGGGCCATTGAGCAGTTCTTC. This chain links TRBV6-1 with TRBJ2-1, with TRBD2 identical over 10 bases. CDR1 is MNHNS, CDR2 SASEGT, per germline. The V and J ends lost 0 bases and 9 bases, in that order; junction bases with no gene match: 11. CDR3 size: 17 residues.

This rearrangement joins TRBV9 to TRBJ2-3, with 11 bases aligning to TRBD2. The CDR3 length is 17 residues. The ends lost 4 bases at V and 0 bases at J; junction bases unmatched: 7. Germline-derived CDR1 and CDR2 are SGDLS and YYNGEE. CDR3 sequence (DNA): TGTGCCAGCAGCCTGGGTCGGACTAGCGGGAGCACAGATACGCAGTATTTT. Amino acid sequence: CASSLGRTSGSTDTQYF.

This clone occurred a few times. The chain couples TRBV30 to TRBJ2-3, with 7 bases matching TRBD1. The CDR3 consists of 19 residues. V was pared by 0 bases and J by 0 bases, with 15 bases of the junction left unmatched. The germline V gene has CDR1 GTSNPN and CDR2 SVGIG (reference sequence). CDR3 region: CAWSVYIPTGKSSTDTQYF. CDR3 in DNA: TGTGCCTGGAGTGTATACATCCCGACAGGGAAAAGTAGCACAGATACGCAGTATTTT.

The rearrangement uses TRBV9 and TRBJ1-2, with TRBD1 matching over 10 bases. CDR3 length: 15 residues. Germline-derived CDR1 and CDR2 are SGDLS and YYNGEE. J gave up 4 bases and V 3 bases, and 6 bases lay outside the gene matches. The chain's CDR3 is CASSGWDRGSYGYTF. Written as DNA, the CDR3 is TGTGCCAGCAGCGGATGGGACAGGGGATCCTATGGCTACACCTTC.

A single count supports this clone. V gene TRBV25-1 combines with J gene TRBJ2-2; 7 bases fit TRBD2. From germline, CDR1 is MGHDK and CDR2 SYGVNS. With V trimmed by 3 bases and J by 6 bases, 10 bases remained unmatched. This CDR3 has 16 residues. CDR3 residues: CASSERLPGGAGELFF. DNA of the CDR3: TGTGCCAGCAGTGAGAGGCTTCCTGGGGGGGCCGGGGAGCTGTTTTTT.

This clone has just a few counts. The same CDR3 is also encoded by other DNA sequences in this sample. The rearrangement uses TRBV7-2 and TRBJ2-7; D unresolved. Germline V lookup: CDR1 SGHTA, CDR2 FQGNSA. The V end lost 1 base, the J end lost 6 bases, and 10 bases lay between the germline ends. The CDR3 totals 13 residues. CDR3 sequence reads: CASSLGGSGEQYF. CDR3 nucleotides: TGTGCCAGCAGCTTAGGGGGATCGGGCGAGCAGTACTTC.

The gene calls are TRBV5-1 and TRBJ2-3; weak D call: TRBD2 (5 bases). The germline V and J ends were trimmed by 1 base and 5 bases, with 14 bases remaining between them. This CDR3 has 15 amino acids. Germline V gene lookup returns CDR1 SGHRS and CDR2 YFSETQ. As DNA, the CDR3 is TGCGCCAGCAGCTTGCGCCCCCGAGGAGGAGATACGCAGTATTTT. As protein: CASSLRPRGGDTQYF.

The chain links TRBV30 to TRBJ2-1, with TRBD2 matching over 9 bases. This CDR3 is built from 14 residues. V trimming: 1 base; J trimming: 9 bases; junction bases outside the gene matches: 7. In germline, CDR1 is GTSNPN, CDR2 SVGIG (reference sequence). CDR3 region: CAWSAGGGAFEQFF. CDR3 sequence (DNA): TGTGCCTGGAGTGCCGGCGGGGGGGCTTTTGAGCAGTTCTTC.

The chain is built from TRBV2 and TRBJ2-2; no clear D. In germline, CDR1 is SNHLY, CDR2 FYNNEI. V was shortened by 1 base and J by 0 bases, with 15 bases between the two germline ends. The CDR3 totals 18 residues. The CDR3 DNA reads as TGTGCCAGCAGTGAAGAGGGCCCAGGAGCTGCGAACACCGGGGAGCTGTTTTTT. Its protein product is CASSEEGPGAANTGELFF. Full variable domain (outside the CDR3, taken from reference TRBV2 and TRBJ2-2): EPEVTQTPSHQVTQMGQEVILRCVPISNHLYFYWYRQILGQKVEFLVSFYNNEISEKSEIFDDQFSVERPDGSNFTLKIRSTKLEDSAMYFCASSEEGPGAANTGELFFGEGSRLTVL.

At least ten counts were recorded for this clone. Other DNA sequences in this sample translate to the same CDR3. The rearrangement links TRBV10-1 to TRBJ1-2; D is uncertain. The CDR3 is 13 amino acids. V lost 0 bases to trimming and J lost 4 bases, with 6 bases between them. Germline loops: CDR1 WNHNN, CDR2 SYGVQD (reference sequence). The CDR3 is CASSESGSYGYTF. DNA for the CDR3: TGCGCCAGCAGTGAGTCGGGTTCCTATGGCTACACCTTC.

The V gene is TRBV30, the J gene TRBJ1-4; D is ambiguous. This CDR3 has 11 residues. The germline V gene has CDR1 GTSNPN and CDR2 SVGIG (reference sequence). V was clipped by 2 bases and J by 10 bases, with 8 bases between them. CDR3 sequence (DNA): TGTGCCTGGAGTAGTGCACGAAAACTGTTTTTT. This gives the protein CAWSSARKLFF.

This chain links TRBV28 with TRBJ2-5, with D maybe TRBD2 (6 bases). V lost 7 bases, J lost 5 bases, and 17 bases lay in between. The germline V gene has CDR1 MDHEN and CDR2 SYDVKM. The CDR3 extends over 14 amino acids. The CDR3 nucleotides are TGTGCCAGCACGCGCCCAAGCCGGGGGGAGACCCAGTACTTC. Translated, it gives CASTRPSRGETQYF.

The chain joins TRBV7-9 to TRBJ2-1; D is undetermined. This CDR3 has 13 amino acids. Germline V gives CDR1 SEHNR, CDR2 FQNEAQ (reference sequence). The V and J ends lost 0 bases and 5 bases respectively, with 5 bases between them. CDR3 in DNA: TGTGCCAGCAGCTTAGCTGGAAACAATGAGCAGTTCTTC. Its translation: CASSLAGNNEQFF.

This chain joins TRBV28 and TRBJ1-5; TRBD1 matches at 7 bases. J lost 2 bases, V lost 6 bases, and 7 bases had no gene match. Germline values: CDR1 MDHEN, CDR2 SYDVKM. The length of the CDR3 is 15 residues. CDR3 sequence: CASRLQGQGNQPQHF. CDR3 nucleotide sequence: TGTGCCAGCAGACTACAGGGGCAGGGCAATCAGCCCCAGCATTTT.